This T cell receptor beta chain originates from a study of Graves' ophthalmopathy and Graves' hyperthyroidism. Study overall: Absence of ophthalmopathy within 18 months of follow-up defined stable hyperthyroidism.

This clonotype was found many times. Hyperthyroidism cases were recent diagnoses of under 2 months' duration in people aged 18 to 65. The CDR3 spans 12 residues. Germline assignment: CDR1 DFQATT and CDR2 SNEGSKA (reference sequence). The junction had 5 bases not matched to a gene; V was cut back by 6 bases and J by 3 bases. Beta-chain TCR CDR3 regions were amplified from RNA transcripts. First-round RT-PCR relied on HTBI primers, and a second-round multiplex PCR came next. Each CDR3 protein is one row after TCRdb ran MiXCR on the multiplex PCR reads. Of roughly 1.1 million distinct CDR3 sequences listed, less than 45% are singletons.

Input material: peripheral blood or thyroid tissue (not recorded which). The J gene is TRBJ2-7, the V gene TRBV20-1; 7 bases line up with TRBD1. This TCR was sampled from an adult man with Graves' hyperthyroidism. In DNA, the CDR3 is TGCAGTGCGAAAGGGACAGTCTACGAGCAGTACTTC. This translates into CSAKGTVYEQYF.